This T cell receptor beta chain was sequenced in a study of CD8+CD57+ T cells in acquired aplastic anemia. In this sample, this clonotype turned up many times. Genomic DNA provided the template from which TCR beta VDJ and CDR3 profiles were obtained. TCRdb reprocessed the reads via MiXCR and lists one record per CDR3 protein. This sample has about 110,000 distinct CDR3 sequences, with 51% found just once. CDR3 length: 13 residues. Trimming took 5 bases from V and 7 from J, leaving 14 bases between them. The sample consisted of sorted CD4+, CD8+, or CD8+CD57+ T cells (not recorded which) from PBMCs. The receptor was isolated from a human donor in good health, serving as a control. The rearrangement links TRBV12-3 or TRBV12-4 to TRBJ1-1, with D unresolved. The CDR3, as DNA: TGTGCCAGCAGTGGCGGGGTTCTGGGTGAAGCTTTCTTT. Its translation is CASSGGVLGEAFF.